The 12 T cell receptor beta chains below all came from one sample that was sequenced in a study of blood T cell repertoires in COVID-19 (TCRdb year 2020). The library was built by means of the immunoSEQ multiplex PCR assay. TCRdb limited this immuneACCESS table to in-frame rearrangements with V and J called. A share of clones is missing; checked studies link under half to unresolved V genes, and the rest is unexplained. This sample holds approximately 190,000 clones; 83% were observed only once. The biggest ten clones account for roughly 6.1% of the sample. The sample comprised peripheral blood. The origin of the receptors is a woman in her thirties or forties with acute or convalescent COVID-19.

The CDR3 DNA reads TGTGCCGCCCAACGCGCGAAGACAGGGGCTAGCACCGGGGAGCTGTTTTTT. Its translation: CAAQRAKTGASTGELFF. The chain recombines TRBV30 with TRBJ2-2, with 8 bases identical to TRBD1. Germline V CDR1 and CDR2: GTSNPN, SVGIG (reference sequence). This CDR3 contains 17 residues. The J segment lost 4 bases and the V segment lost 8 bases, leaving 18 bases of the junction unmatched.

The V call is TRBV5-5, the J call TRBJ1-4; TRBD1 matches at 7 bases. There are 15 residues in the CDR3. J was trimmed by 5 bases and V by 4 bases; bases with no gene match: 8. The germline V gene has CDR1 SGHKS and CDR2 YYEKEE (reference sequence). The CDR3 reads CASSSLTGWNEKLFF. The CDR3 coding sequence is TGTGCCAGCAGCAGCCTGACAGGGTGGAATGAAAAACTGTTTTTT.

This clone was counted between two and nine times. This chain connects TRBV5-1 to TRBJ2-1; D not certain. Germline V gene lookup returns CDR1 SGHRS and CDR2 YFSETQ. The CDR3 extends over 13 amino acids. The V and J ends lost 7 bases and 10 bases respectively, with 18 bases between them. CDR3 region: CASGRGPAQEQFF. CDR3 bases: TGCGCCAGCGGTCGTGGGCCGGCCCAAGAGCAGTTCTTC.

J is TRBJ2-7 and V is TRBV12-3 or TRBV12-4; D is undetermined. Trimming cost V 2 bases and J 4 bases, with 6 bases left between them. This CDR3 is built from 12 residues. CDR3 in DNA: TGTGCCAGCAGTTTAAGCAGGTACGAGCAGTACTTC. This encodes CASSLSRYEQYF.

The V gene is TRBV11-2, the J gene TRBJ2-2, with TRBD1 matching 10 bases. Germline CDR1 is SGHAT and CDR2 is FQNNGV. The CDR3 has 17 amino acids. The ends lost 3 bases at V and 5 bases at J; junction bases unmatched: 9. The CDR3 here is CASSFLLGQGRTGELFF. DNA for the CDR3: TGTGCCAGCAGCTTCCTTTTGGGACAGGGGAGGACCGGGGAGCTGTTTTTT. Based on the CDR3 plus reference TRBV11-2 and TRBJ2-2, the full variable domain is EAGVAQSPRYKIIEKRQSVAFWCNPISGHATLYWYQQILGQGPKLLIQFQNNGVVDDSQLPKDRFSAERLKGVDSTLKIQPAKLEDSAVYLCASSFLLGQGRTGELFFGEGSRLTVL.

The V and J genes are TRBV30 and TRBJ1-1, with 10 bases fitting TRBD1. The CDR3 has 15 amino acids. Germline lookup yields CDR1 GTSNPN and CDR2 SVGIG (reference sequence). J lost 2 bases, V lost 2 bases, and 5 bases had no gene match. The CDR3 region is CAWSKLTGGNTEAFF. The CDR3 DNA reads as TGTGCCTGGAGTAAGTTGACAGGGGGCAACACTGAAGCTTTCTTT.

The chain carries TRBV27 and TRBJ2-1; 12 bases align to TRBD2. V was clipped by 7 bases and J by 4 bases; unmatched bases: 5. This CDR3 is 15 amino acids long. Germline loops: CDR1 MNHEY, CDR2 SMNVEV (reference sequence). CDR3 in DNA: TGTGCCAGCACCCTAGCGGGAGGGCCATACAATGAGCAGTTCTTC. Protein sequence: CASTLAGGPYNEQFF.

This chain links TRBV4-1 with TRBJ2-3; 13 bases fit TRBD2. CDR3 length: 17 residues. After removal of 6 bases from V and 7 bases from J, the junction contained 13 bases not matched to a gene. CDR1 and CDR2 from the germline V gene are MGHRA and YSYEKL. CDR3 protein: CASSLLSTSGGTYTQYF. The CDR3 DNA reads TGCGCCAGCAGTCTATTGTCGACTAGCGGGGGGACCTATACGCAGTATTTT.

The chain links TRBV7-9 to TRBJ2-7; 10 positions match TRBD2. With 8 bases clipped from V and 7 bases from J, the junction kept 11 bases outside the gene matches. Germline-derived CDR1 and CDR2 are SEHNR and FQNEAQ (reference sequence). CDR3 length: 14 residues. The DNA of the CDR3 is TGTGCCAGCCAAGTAGCGGGAGGACGTACGGAGCAGTACTTC. It specifies CASQVAGGRTEQYF.

This clone showed up just a few times. V and J are TRBV4-1 and TRBJ1-6; D is undetermined. The V gene's germline CDR1 is MGHRA and CDR2 YSYEKL. V was trimmed by 4 bases and J by 6 bases, leaving 13 bases between them. The CDR3 has 15 residues. Here the CDR3 DNA reads TGCGCCAGCAGCCCGATGGAGGCCGCTAATTCACCCCTCCACTTT. Amino acid sequence: CASSPMEAANSPLHF.

The V call is TRBV28, the J call TRBJ1-5, with D uncertain. The germline V gene has CDR1 MDHEN and CDR2 SYDVKM. The CDR3 runs 15 residues. The germline V and J ends were trimmed by 1 base and 1 base, with 8 bases remaining between them. CDR3 DNA sequence: TGTGCCAGCAGTTTATTAACAGTCAGCAATCAGCCCCAGCATTTT. Translated, it gives CASSLLTVSNQPQHF.

V gene TRBV9 combines with J gene TRBJ2-7, with D possibly being TRBD2 (6 bases). CDR1 is SGDLS, CDR2 YYNGEE, per germline. V was cut by 0 bases and J by 4 bases, with 14 bases left in between. This CDR3 is built from 15 residues. The CDR3 nucleotides read TGTGCCAGCAGCGTAGCTCCAGTTGGGGGGTACGAGCAGTACTTC. This translates into CASSVAPVGGYEQYF.